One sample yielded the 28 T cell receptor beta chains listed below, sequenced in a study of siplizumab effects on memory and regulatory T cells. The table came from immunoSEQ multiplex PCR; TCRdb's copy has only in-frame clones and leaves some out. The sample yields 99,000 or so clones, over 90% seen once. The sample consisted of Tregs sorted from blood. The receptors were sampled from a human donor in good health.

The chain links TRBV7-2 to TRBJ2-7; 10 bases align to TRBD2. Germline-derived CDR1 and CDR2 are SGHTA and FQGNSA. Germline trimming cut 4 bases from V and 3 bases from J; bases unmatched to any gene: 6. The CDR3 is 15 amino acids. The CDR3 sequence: CASSYSSGSFYEQYF. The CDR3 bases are TGTGCCAGCAGCTACTCTAGCGGGAGTTTCTACGAGCAGTACTTC.

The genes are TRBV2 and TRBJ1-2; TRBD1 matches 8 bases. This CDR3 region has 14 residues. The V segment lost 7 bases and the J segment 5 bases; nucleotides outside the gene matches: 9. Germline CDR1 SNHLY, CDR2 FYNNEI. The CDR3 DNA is TGTGCCAGCACAAGACAGGGGCTACGGTATGGCTACACCTTC. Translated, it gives CASTRQGLRYGYTF.

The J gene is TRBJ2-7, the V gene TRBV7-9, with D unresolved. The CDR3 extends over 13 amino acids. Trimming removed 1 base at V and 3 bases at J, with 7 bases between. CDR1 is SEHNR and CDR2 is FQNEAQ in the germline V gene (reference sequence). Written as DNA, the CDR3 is TGTGCCAGCAGCTTAGGTAACTACTACGAGCAGTACTTC. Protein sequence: CASSLGNYYEQYF.

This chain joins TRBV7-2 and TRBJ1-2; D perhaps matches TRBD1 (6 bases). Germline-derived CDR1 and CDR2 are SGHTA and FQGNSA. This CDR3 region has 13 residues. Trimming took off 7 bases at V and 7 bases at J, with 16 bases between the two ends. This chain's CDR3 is CASIENRVGGYTF. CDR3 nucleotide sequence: TGTGCCAGCATAGAAAACAGGGTCGGTGGCTACACCTTC.

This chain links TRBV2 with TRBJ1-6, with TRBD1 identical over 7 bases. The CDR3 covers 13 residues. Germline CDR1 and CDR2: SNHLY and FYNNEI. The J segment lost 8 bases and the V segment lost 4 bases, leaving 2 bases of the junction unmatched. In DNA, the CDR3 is TGTGCCAGCAGTGGACAGGGAGATTCACCCCTCCACTTT. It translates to CASSGQGDSPLHF.

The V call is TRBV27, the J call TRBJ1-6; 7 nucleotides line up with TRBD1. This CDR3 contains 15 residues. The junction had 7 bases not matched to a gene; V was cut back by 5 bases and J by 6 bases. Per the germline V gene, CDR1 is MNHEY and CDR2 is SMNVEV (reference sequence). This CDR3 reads CASSPSGTANSPLHF. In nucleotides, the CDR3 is TGTGCCAGCAGTCCGTCCGGGACAGCTAATTCACCCCTCCACTTT.

CDR3 protein: CASSFGDSGNTIYF. The CDR3, as DNA: TGTGCCAGCAGCTTTGGGGACTCTGGAAACACCATATATTTT. J is TRBJ1-3 and V is TRBV7-9; unclear D gene. The CDR3 covers 14 residues. Trimming pared 3 bases from V and 0 bases from J, leaving 6 bases between. Germline V CDR1 and CDR2: SEHNR, FQNEAQ (reference sequence).

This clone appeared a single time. The CDR3 spells CSVGGLANYGYTF. CDR3 nucleotide sequence: TGCAGCGTGGGGGGCTTAGCTAACTATGGCTACACCTTC. The chain couples TRBV29-1 to TRBJ1-2, with a weak D call TRBD1 (6 bases). Germline V gives CDR1 SQVTM, CDR2 ANQGSEA. The CDR3 is 13 residues long. V shed 6 bases and J shed 0 bases, with 11 bases lying between them. Combining the CDR3 with reference TRBV29-1 and TRBJ1-2 gives the whole variable domain SAVISQKPSRDICQRGTSLTIQCQVDSQVTMMFWYRQQPGQSLTLIATANQGSEATYESGFVIDKFPISRPNLTFSTLTVSNMSPEDSSIYLCSVGGLANYGYTFGSGTRLTVV.

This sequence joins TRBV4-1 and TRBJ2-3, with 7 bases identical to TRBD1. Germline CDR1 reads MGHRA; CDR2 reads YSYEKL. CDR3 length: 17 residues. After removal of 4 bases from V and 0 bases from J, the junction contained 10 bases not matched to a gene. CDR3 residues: CASSRRRTGASTDTQYF. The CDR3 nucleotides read TGCGCCAGCAGCCGCCGACGGACAGGTGCGAGCACAGATACGCAGTATTTT.

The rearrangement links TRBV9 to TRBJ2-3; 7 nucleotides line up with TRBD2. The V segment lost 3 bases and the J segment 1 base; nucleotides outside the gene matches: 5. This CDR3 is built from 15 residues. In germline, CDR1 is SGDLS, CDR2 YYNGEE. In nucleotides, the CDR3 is TGTGCCAGCAGCGCTTCTAGCGGACGCACAGATACGCAGTATTTT. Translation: CASSASSGRTDTQYF.

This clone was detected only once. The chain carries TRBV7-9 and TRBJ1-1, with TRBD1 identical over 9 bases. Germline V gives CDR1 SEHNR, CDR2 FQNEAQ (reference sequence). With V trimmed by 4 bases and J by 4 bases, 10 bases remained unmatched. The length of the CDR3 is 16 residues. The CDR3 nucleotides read TGTGCCAGCAGCTCCCGGGACAGGGCGGGGGGCACTGAAGCTTTCTTT. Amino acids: CASSSRDRAGGTEAFF.

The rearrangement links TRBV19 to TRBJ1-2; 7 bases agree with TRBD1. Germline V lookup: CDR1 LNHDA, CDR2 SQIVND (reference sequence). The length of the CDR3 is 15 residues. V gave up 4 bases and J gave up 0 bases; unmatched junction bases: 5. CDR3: CASSTGDRPNYGYTF. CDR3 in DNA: TGTGCCAGTAGTACCGGGGACAGACCTAACTATGGCTACACCTTC.

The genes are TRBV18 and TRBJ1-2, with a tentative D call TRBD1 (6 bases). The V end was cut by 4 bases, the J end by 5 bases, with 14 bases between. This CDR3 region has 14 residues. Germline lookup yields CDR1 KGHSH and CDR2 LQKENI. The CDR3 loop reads CASSHTGTPYGYTF. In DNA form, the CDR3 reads TGTGCCAGCTCACATACCGGGACACCGTATGGCTACACCTTC. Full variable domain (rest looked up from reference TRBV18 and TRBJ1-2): NAGVMQNPRHLVRRRGQEARLRCSPMKGHSHVYWYRQLPEEGLKFMVYLQKENIIDESGMPKERFSAEFPKEGPSILRIQQVVRGDSAAYFCASSHTGTPYGYTFGSGTRLTVV.

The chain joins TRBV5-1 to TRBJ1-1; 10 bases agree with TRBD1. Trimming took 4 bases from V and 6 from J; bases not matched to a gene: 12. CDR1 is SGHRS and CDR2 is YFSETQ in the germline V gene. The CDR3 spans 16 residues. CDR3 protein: CASSLRPGTGVPEAFF. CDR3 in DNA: TGCGCCAGCAGCCTACGTCCCGGGACAGGGGTCCCTGAAGCTTTCTTT.

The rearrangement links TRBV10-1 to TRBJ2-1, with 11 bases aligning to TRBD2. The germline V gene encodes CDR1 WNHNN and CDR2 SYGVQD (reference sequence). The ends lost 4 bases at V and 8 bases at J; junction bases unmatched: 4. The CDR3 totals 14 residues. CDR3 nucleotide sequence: TGCGCCAGCAGTGCGCTAGCGGGGGGACATGAGCAGTTCTTC. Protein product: CASSALAGGHEQFF.

The CDR3 region has the DNA TGCGCCAGCAGTGCCTCCCAGGGGGCAGGTATAGGTGAAGCTTTCTTT. Its translation is CASSASQGAGIGEAFF. This chain links TRBV10-2 with TRBJ1-1, with 8 bases identical to TRBD1. Germline V CDR1 and CDR2: WSHSY, SAAADI. The J segment lost 7 bases and the V segment lost 4 bases, leaving 14 bases of the junction unmatched. This CDR3 is 16 amino acids long.

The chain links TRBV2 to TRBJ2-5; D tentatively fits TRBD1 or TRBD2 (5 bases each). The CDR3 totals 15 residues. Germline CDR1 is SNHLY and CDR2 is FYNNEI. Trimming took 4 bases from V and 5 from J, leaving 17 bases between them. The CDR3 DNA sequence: TGTGCCAGCAGTGTAGGGGACCCGGGGTGGGAGACCCAGTACTTC. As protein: CASSVGDPGWETQYF.

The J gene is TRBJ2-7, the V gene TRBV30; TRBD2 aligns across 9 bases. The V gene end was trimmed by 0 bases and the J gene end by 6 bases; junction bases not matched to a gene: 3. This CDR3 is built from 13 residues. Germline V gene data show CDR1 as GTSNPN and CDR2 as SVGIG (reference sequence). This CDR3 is CAWSVLAGVEQYF. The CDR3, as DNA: TGTGCCTGGAGTGTTTTAGCGGGAGTCGAGCAGTACTTC. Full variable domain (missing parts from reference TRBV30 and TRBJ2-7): SQTIHQWPATLVQPVGSPLSLECTVEGTSNPNLYWYRQAAGRGLQLLFYSVGIGQISSEVPQNLSASRPQDRQFILSSKKLLLSDSGFYLCAWSVLAGVEQYFGPGTRLTVT.

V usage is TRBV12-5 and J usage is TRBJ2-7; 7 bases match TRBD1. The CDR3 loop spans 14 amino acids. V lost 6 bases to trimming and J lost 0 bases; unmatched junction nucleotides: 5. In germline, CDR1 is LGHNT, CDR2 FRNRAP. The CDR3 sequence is CASGPDRSSYEQYF. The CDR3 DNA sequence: TGTGCTAGTGGCCCGGACAGGAGCTCCTACGAGCAGTACTTC.

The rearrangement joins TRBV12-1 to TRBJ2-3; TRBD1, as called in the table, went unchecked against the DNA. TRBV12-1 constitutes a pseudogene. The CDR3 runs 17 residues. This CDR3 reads CASRPRDRGLSTDTQYF. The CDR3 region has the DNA TGTGCCAGCAGGCCCCGGGACAGGGGGCTCAGCACAGATACGCAGTATTTT.

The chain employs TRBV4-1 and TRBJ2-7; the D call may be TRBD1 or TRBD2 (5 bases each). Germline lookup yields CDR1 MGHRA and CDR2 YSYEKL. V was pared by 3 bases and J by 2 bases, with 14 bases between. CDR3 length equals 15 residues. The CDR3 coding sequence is TGCGCCAGCAGCCAGGGGGTAAGCGAGGCCTACGAGCAGTACTTC. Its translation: CASSQGVSEAYEQYF.

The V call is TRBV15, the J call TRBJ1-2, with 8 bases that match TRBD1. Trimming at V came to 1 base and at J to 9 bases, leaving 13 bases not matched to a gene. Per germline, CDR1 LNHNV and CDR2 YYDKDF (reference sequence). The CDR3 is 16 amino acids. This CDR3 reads CATSRALGGQVLRYTF. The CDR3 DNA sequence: TGTGCCACCAGCAGAGCGCTGGGGGGACAGGTGCTTCGCTACACCTTC.

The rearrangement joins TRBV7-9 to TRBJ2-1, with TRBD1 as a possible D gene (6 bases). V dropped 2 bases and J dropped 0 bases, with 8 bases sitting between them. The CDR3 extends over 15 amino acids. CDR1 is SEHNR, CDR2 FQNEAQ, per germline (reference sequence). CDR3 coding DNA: TGTGCCAGCAGCTTAATAGGGGGCTCCTACAATGAGCAGTTCTTC. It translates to CASSLIGGSYNEQFF.

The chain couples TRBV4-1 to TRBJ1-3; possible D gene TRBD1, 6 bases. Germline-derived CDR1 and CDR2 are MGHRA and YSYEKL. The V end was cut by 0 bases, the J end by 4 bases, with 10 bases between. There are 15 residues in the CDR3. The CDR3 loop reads CASSQDRGAGNTIYF. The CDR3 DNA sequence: TGCGCCAGCAGCCAAGATCGGGGGGCCGGAAACACCATATATTTT.

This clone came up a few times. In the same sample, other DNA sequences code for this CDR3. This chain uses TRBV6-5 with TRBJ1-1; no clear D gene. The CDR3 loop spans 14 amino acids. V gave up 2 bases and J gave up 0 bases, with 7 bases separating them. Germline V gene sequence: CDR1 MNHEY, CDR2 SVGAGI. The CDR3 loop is CASSYGGLNTEAFF. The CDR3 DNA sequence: TGTGCCAGCAGTTACGGAGGGTTGAACACTGAAGCTTTCTTT.

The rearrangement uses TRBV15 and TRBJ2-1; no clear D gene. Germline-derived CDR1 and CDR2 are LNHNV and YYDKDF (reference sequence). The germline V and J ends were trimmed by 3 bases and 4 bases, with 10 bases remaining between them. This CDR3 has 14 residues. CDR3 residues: CATSRTRLYNEQFF. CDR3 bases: TGTGCCACCAGCAGGACACGGTTATACAATGAGCAGTTCTTC.

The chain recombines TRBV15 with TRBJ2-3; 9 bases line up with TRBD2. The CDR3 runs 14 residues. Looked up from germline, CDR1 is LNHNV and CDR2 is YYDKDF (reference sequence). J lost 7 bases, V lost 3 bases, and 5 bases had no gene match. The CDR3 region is CATSSAGGLNTQYF. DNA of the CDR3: TGTGCCACCAGCAGCGCGGGGGGGTTAAATACGCAGTATTTT.

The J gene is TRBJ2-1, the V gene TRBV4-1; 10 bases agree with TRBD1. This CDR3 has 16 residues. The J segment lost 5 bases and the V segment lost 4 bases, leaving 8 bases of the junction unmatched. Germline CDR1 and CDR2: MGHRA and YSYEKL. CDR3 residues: CASSRDRGRANNEQFF. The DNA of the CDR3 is TGCGCCAGCAGCCGAGACAGGGGGCGTGCGAACAATGAGCAGTTCTTC.